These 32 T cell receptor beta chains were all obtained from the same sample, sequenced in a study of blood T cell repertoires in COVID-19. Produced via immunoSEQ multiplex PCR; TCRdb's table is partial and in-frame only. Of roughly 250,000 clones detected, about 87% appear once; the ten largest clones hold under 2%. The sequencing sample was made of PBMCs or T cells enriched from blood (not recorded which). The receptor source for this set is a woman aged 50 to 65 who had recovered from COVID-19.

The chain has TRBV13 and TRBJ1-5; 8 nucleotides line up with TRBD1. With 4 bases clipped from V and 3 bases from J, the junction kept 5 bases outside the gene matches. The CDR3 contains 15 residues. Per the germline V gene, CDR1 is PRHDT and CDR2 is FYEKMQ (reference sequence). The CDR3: CASSSGQGNNQPQHF. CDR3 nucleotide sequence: TGTGCCAGCAGCTCTGGACAGGGTAACAATCAGCCCCAGCATTTT.

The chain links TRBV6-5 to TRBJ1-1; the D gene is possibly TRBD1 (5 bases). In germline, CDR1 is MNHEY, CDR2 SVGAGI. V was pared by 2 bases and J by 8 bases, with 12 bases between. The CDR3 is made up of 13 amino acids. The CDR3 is CASSYTMNREAFF. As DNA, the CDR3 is TGTGCCAGCAGTTACACAATGAACAGGGAAGCTTTCTTT.

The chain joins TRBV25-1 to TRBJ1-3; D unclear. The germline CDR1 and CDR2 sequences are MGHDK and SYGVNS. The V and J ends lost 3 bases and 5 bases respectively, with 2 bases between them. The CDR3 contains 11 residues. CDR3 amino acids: CASSDRNTIYF. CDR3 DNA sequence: TGTGCCAGCAGTGACAGAAACACCATATATTTT.

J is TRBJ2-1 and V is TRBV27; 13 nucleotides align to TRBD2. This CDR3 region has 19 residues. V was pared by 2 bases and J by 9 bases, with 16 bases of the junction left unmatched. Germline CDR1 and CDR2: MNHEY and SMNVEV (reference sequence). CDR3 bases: TGTGCCAGCAGTTTAAACCCCCGGAGACTAGCGGGAGGTAAAATTGAGCAGTTCTTC. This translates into CASSLNPRRLAGGKIEQFF.

CDR3 DNA: TGCGCCAGCAGCCAATTTGACAGGCTGAACACTGAAGCTTTCTTT. Its translation: CASSQFDRLNTEAFF. The chain has TRBV4-1 and TRBJ1-1, with TRBD1 as a possible D gene (6 bases). The CDR3 is 15 residues long. Germline CDR1 reads MGHRA; CDR2 reads YSYEKL. V lost 2 bases to trimming and J lost 0 bases, with 10 bases between them.

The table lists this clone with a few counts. The CDR3 nucleotides read TGCGCCAGCAGTCAATCTAGGTACCTAGCGGACAATGAGCAGTTCTTC. It yields the protein CASSQSRYLADNEQFF. The chain uses TRBV23-1 and TRBJ2-1; 7 nucleotides align to TRBD2. TRBV23-1 is an ORF, and what it does is uncertain. J lost 5 bases, V lost 0 bases, and 7 bases had no gene match. This CDR3 spans 16 amino acids.

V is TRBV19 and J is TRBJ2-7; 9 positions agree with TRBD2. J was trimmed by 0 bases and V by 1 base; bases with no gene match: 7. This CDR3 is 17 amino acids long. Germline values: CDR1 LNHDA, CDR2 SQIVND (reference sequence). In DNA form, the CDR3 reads TGTGCCAGTAGTATAGGGCCGGCGGGAGGGAGCTCCTACGAGCAGTACTTC. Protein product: CASSIGPAGGSSYEQYF.

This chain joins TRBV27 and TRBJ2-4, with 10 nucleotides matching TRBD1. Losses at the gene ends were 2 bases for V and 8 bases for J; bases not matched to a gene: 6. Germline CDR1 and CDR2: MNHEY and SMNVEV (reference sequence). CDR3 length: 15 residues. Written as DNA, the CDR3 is TGTGCCAGCAGTTTAGGGACCGGGACAGGGGACATTCAGTACTTC. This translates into CASSLGTGTGDIQYF.

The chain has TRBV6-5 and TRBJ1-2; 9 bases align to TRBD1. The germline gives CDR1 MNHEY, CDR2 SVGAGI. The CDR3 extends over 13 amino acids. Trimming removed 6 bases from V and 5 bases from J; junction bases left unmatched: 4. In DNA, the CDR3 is TGTGCCAGCAGGGGGACAGGGTGGTATGGCTACACCTTC. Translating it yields CASRGTGWYGYTF.

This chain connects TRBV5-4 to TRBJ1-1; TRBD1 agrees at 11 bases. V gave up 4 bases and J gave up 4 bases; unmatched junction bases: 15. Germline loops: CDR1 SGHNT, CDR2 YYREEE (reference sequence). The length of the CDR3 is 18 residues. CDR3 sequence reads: CASSLKWSIGTGGTEAFF. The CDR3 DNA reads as TGTGCCAGCAGCCTCAAATGGAGTATTGGGACAGGGGGCACTGAAGCTTTCTTT.

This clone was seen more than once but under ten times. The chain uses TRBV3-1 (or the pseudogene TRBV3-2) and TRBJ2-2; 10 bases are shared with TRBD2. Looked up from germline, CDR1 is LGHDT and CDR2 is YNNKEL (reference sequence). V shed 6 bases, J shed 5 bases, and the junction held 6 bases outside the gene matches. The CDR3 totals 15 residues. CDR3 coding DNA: TGTGCCAGCAGTCCTCTAGCGGGAGCGACCGGGGAGCTGTTTTTT. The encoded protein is CASSPLAGATGELFF.

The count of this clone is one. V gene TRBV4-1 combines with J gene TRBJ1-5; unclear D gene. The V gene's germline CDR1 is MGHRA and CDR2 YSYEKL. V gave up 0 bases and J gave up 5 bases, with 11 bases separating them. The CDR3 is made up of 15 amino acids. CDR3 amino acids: CASSQEVTADQPQHF. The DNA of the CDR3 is TGCGCCAGCAGCCAAGAAGTAACAGCGGATCAGCCCCAGCATTTT.

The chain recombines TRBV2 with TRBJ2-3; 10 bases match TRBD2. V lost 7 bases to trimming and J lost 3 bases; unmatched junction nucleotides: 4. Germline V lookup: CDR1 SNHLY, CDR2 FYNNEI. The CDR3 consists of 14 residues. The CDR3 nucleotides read TGTGCCAGCAACCTACTAGCGGGAACAGATACGCAGTATTTT. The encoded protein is CASNLLAGTDTQYF.

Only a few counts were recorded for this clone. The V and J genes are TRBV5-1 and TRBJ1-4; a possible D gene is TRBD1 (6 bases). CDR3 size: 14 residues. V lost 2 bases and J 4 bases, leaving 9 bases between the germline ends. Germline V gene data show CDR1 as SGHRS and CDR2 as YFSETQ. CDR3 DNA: TGCGCCAGCAGCTTAGGACAGTTTAATGAAAAACTGTTTTTT. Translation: CASSLGQFNEKLFF. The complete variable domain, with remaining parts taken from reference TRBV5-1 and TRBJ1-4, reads KAGVTQTPRYLIKTRGQQVTLSCSPISGHRSVSWYQQTPGQGLQFLFEYFSETQRNKGNFPGRFSGRQFSNSRSEMNVSTLELGDSALYLCASSLGQFNEKLFFGSGTQLSVL.

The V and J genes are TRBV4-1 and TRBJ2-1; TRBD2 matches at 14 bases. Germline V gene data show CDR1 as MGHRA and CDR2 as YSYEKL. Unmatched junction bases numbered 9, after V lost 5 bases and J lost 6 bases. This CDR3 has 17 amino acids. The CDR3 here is CASSTRRLAGGFNEQFF. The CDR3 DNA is TGCGCCAGCAGCACCCGTCGACTAGCGGGAGGGTTCAATGAGCAGTTCTTC.

The CDR3 DNA reads TGTGCCAGCAGGTTGGGGGGAGGGCCTGGCGGGGAGCTGTTTTTT. This sequence encodes CASRLGGGPGGELFF. The chain combines TRBV21-1 with TRBJ2-2; the table's D call, TRBD2, was not checked against the DNA. TRBV21-1 is assigned pseudogene status. This CDR3 spans 15 amino acids.

The CDR3 here is CASSQPQDRGHTNEKLFF. The CDR3 coding sequence is TGTGCCAGCAGCCAACCTCAAGACAGGGGGCATACTAATGAAAAACTGTTTTTT. The chain is built from TRBV3-1 (or the pseudogene TRBV3-2) and TRBJ1-4, with 10 bases that match TRBD1. This CDR3 contains 18 residues. V lost 2 bases, J lost 2 bases, and 8 bases stayed unmatched. CDR1 is LGHDT, CDR2 YNNKEL, per germline (reference sequence).

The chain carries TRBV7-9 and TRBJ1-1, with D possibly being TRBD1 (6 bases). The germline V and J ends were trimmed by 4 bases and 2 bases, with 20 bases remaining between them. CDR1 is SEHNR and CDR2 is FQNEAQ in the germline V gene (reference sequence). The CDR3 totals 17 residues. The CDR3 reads CASSSPRQGQLNTEAFF. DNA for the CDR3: TGTGCCAGCAGCTCCCCACGCCAGGGGCAGTTAAACACTGAAGCTTTCTTT. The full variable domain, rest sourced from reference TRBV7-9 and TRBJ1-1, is DTGVSQNPRHKITKRGQNVTFRCDPISEHNRLYWYRQTLGQGPEFLTYFQNEAQLEKSRLLSDRFSAERPKGSFSTLEIQRTEQGDSAMYLCASSSPRQGQLNTEAFFGQGTRLTVV.

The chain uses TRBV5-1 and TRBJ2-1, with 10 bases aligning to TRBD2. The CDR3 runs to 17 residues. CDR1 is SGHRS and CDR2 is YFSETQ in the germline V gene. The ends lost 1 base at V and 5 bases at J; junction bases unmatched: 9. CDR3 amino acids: CASSLILAGGTHNEQFF. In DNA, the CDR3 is TGCGCCAGCAGCTTGATCTTAGCGGGAGGCACACACAATGAGCAGTTCTTC.

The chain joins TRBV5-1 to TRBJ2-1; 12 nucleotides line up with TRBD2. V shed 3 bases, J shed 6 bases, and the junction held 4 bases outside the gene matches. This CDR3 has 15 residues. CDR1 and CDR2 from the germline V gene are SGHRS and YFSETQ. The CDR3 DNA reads TGCGCCAGCAGCTCGCAGACTAGCGGGGGCAATGAGCAGTTCTTC. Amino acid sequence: CASSSQTSGGNEQFF.

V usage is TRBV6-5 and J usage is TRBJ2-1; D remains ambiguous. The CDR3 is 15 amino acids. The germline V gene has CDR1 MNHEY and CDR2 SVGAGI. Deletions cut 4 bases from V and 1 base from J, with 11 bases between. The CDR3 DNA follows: TGTGCCAGCAGTTCTCACAGTGGGTCCTACAATGAGCAGTTCTTC. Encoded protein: CASSSHSGSYNEQFF.

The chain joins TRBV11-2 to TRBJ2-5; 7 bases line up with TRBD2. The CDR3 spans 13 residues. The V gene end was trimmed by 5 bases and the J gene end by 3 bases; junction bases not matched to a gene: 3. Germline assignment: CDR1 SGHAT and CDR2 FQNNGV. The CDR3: CASSTGLKETQYF. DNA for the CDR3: TGTGCCAGCAGCACGGGACTAAAAGAGACCCAGTACTTC.

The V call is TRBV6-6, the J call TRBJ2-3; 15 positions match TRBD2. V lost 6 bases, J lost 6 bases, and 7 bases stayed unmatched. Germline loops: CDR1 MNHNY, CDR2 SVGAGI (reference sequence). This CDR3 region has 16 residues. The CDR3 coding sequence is TGTGCCAGCAGCCCGGGACTAGCGGGAGGCGCCGATACGCAGTATTTT. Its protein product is CASSPGLAGGADTQYF.

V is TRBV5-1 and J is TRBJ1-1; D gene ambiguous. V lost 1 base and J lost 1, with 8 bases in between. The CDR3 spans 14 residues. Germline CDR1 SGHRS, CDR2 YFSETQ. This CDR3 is CASSLYRANTEAFF. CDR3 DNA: TGCGCCAGCAGCTTGTACAGAGCGAACACTGAAGCTTTCTTT. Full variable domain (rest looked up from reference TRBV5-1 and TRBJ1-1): KAGVTQTPRYLIKTRGQQVTLSCSPISGHRSVSWYQQTPGQGLQFLFEYFSETQRNKGNFPGRFSGRQFSNSRSEMNVSTLELGDSALYLCASSLYRANTEAFFGQGTRLTVV.

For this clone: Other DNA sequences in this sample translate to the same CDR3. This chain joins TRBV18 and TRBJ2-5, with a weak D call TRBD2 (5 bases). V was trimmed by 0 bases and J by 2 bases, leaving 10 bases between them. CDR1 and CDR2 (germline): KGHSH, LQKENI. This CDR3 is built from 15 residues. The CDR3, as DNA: TGTGCCAGCTCACCACCGGGCGGGTATCAAGAGACCCAGTACTTC. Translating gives CASSPPGGYQETQYF.

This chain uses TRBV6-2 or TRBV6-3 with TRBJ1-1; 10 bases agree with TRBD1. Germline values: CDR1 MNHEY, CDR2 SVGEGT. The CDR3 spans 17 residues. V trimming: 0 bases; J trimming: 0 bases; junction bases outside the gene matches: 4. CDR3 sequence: CASSYSGTGDMNTEAFF. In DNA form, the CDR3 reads TGTGCCAGCAGTTACTCTGGGACAGGGGATATGAACACTGAAGCTTTCTTT.

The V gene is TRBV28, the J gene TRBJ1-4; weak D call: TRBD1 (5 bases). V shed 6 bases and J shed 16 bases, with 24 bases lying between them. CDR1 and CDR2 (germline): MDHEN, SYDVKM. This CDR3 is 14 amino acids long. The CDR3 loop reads CASSQLYGAGRRFF. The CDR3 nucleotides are TGTGCCAGCAGCCAACTTTATGGCGCAGGGCGACGGTTTTTT.

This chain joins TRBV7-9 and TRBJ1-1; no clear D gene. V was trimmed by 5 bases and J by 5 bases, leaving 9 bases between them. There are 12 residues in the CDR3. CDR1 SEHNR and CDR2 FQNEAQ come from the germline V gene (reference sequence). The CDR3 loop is CASSPPRTEAFF. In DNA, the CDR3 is TGTGCCAGCAGCCCTCCACGGACTGAAGCTTTCTTT.

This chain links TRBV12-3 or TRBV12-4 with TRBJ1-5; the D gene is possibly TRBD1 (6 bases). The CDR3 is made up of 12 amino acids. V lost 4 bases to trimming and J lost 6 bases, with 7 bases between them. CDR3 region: CASSSRGQPQHF. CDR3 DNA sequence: TGTGCCAGCAGTTCCAGGGGTCAGCCCCAGCATTTT.

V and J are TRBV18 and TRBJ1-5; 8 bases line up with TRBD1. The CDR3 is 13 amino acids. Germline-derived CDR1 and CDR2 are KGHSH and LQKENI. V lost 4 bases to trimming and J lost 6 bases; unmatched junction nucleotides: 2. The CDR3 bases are TGTGCCAGCTCACAGCAGGGGGCTCAGCCCCAGCATTTT. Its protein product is CASSQQGAQPQHF.

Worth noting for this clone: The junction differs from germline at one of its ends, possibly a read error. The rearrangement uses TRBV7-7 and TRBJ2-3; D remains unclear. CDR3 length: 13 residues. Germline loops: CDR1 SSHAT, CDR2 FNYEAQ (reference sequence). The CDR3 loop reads CASSSSLTDTQYF. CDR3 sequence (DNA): TGTGCTAGCAGCTCCTCCCTTACAGATACGCAGTATTTT.

CDR3: CASSERPLGAEAFF. CDR3 nucleotides: TGTGCCAGCAGTGAACGTCCGCTAGGGGCTGAAGCTTTCTTT. V gene TRBV2 combines with J gene TRBJ1-1; the D gene is possibly TRBD1 (5 bases). Germline assignment: CDR1 SNHLY and CDR2 FYNNEI. Trimming removed 2 bases from V and 6 bases from J, with 13 bases in between. This CDR3 has 14 amino acids.